This TCR beta chain was captured by sequencing in a study of shared clonotypes between healthy human individuals. Looking at the study overall: Two women and a few men aged 18 to 49 served as donors.

Cells designated naive CD8 were CD45RO-negative and were positively selected for CCR7, with terminally differentiated effector memory CD45RA+ cells excluded. Each donor was a Caucasian adult residing in Nashville, Tennessee. Assay used: immunoSEQ multiplex PCR; TCRdb lists only in-frame clones, some missing. The sample has about 2 million clones; less than 95% are singletons. This TCR was recovered from a man aged 18 to 30 in good health. Specimen: naive CD8+ T cells sorted from blood.

The CDR3 DNA is TGTGCCAGCTCAACGGGTGGGGAGACCCAGTACTTC. Translated, it gives CASSTGGETQYF. The chain has TRBV2 and TRBJ2-5, with D hard to call. The V gene's germline CDR1 is SNHLY and CDR2 FYNNEI. CDR3 size: 12 residues. The V gene lost 8 bases and the J gene lost 5 bases, with 12 bases spanning the gap.